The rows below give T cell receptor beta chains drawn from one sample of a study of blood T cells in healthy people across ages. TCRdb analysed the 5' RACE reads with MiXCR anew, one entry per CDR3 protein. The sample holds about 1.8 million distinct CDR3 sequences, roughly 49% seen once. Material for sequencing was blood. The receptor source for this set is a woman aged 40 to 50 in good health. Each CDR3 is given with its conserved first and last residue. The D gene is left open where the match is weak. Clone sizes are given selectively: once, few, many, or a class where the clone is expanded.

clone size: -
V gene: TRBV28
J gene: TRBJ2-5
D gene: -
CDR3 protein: CASSLSSSQTQYF
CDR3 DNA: TGTGCCAGCAGTTTATCCAGTTCCCAGACCCAGTACTTC

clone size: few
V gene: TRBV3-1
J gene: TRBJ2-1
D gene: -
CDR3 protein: CASSQTWDEQFF
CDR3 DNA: TGTGCCAGCAGCCAAACGTGGGATGAGCAGTTCTTC

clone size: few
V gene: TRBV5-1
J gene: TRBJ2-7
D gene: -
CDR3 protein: CASSFVGLPYEQYF
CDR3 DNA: TGCGCCAGCAGCTTTGTAGGGCTACCCTACGAGCAGTACTTC

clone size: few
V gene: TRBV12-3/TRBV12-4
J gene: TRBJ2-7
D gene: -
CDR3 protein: CASSRGGTGYYEQYF
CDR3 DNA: TGTGCCAGCAGCCGCGGGGGGACAGGGTATTACGAGCAGTACTTC

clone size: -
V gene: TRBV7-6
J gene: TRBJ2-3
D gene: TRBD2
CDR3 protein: CASSPRAGTSGGADTQYF
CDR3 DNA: TGTGCCAGCAGCCCTCGAGCCGGGACTAGCGGGGGGGCAGATACGCAGTATTTT

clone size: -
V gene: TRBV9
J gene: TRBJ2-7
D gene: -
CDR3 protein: CASSGSGADIYEQYF
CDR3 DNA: TGTGCCAGCAGCGGGAGCGGCGCGGACATCTACGAGCAGTACTTC

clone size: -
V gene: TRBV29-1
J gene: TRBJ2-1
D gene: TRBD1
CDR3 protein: CSVRPGQGQNEQFF
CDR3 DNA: TGCAGCGTCCGACCGGGACAGGGGCAAAATGAGCAGTTCTTC

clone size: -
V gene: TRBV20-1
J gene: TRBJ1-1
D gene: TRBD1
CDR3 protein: CSARTGSVNTEAFF
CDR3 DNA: TGCAGTGCTAGGACAGGGTCGGTGAACACTGAAGCTTTCTTT

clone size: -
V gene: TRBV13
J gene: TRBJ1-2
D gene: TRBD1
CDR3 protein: CASSPGTGGSNYGYTF
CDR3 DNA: TGTGCCAGCAGCCCGGGGACAGGGGGCTCCAACTATGGCTACACCTTC

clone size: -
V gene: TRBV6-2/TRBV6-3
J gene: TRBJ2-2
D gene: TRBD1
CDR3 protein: CASSTDRGRRSGTGELFF
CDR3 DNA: TGTGCCAGCAGTACGGACAGGGGACGCCGGTCGGGCACCGGGGAGCTGTTTTTT

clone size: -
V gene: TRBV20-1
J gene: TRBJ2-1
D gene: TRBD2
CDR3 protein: CSARVSSGLSYNEQFF
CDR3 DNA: TGCAGTGCTAGGGTCTCTAGCGGCCTTTCCTACAATGAGCAGTTCTTC

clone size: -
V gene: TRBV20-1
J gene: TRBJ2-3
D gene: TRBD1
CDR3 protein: CSARGRGQGFPDTQYF
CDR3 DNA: TGCAGTGCTAGAGGACGGGGACAGGGTTTCCCAGATACGCAGTATTTT

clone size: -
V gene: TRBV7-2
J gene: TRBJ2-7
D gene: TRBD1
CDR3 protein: CASSLNRGPYEQYF
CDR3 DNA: TGTGCGAGCAGCTTAAACAGGGGGCCTTACGAGCAGTACTTC

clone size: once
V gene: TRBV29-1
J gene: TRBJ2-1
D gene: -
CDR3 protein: CSVEGFSGGVYNEQFF
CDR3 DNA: TGCAGCGTTGAGGGATTTAGCGGAGGGGTTTACAATGAGCAGTTCTTC

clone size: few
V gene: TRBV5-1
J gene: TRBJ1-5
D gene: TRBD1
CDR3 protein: CASSWGTGGNQPQHF
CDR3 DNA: TGCGCCAGCAGCTGGGGGACAGGGGGCAATCAGCCCCAGCATTTT

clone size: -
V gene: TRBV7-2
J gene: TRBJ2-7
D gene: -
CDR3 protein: CASSPSWTGSYEQYF
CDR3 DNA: TGTGCCAGCAGCCCCTCCTGGACGGGCTCCTACGAGCAGTACTTC

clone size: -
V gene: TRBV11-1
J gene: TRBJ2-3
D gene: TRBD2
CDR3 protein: CASSLPGSGGTDTQYF
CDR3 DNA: TGTGCCAGCAGCTTACCTGGTAGCGGGGGGACAGATACGCAGTATTTT

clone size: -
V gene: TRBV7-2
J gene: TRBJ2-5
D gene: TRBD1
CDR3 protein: CASSLVGQGIETQYF
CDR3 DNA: TGTGCCAGCAGCTTAGTGGGACAGGGGATCGAGACCCAGTACTTC

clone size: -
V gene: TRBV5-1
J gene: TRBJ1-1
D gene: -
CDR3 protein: CASSLVEGGTEAFF
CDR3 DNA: TGCGCCAGCAGCTTGGTGGAGGGAGGCACTGAAGCTTTCTTT

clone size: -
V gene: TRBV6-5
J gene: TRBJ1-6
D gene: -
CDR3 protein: CASSYGVHSPLHF
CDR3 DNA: TGTGCCAGCAGTTACGGGGTACATTCACCCCTCCACTTT

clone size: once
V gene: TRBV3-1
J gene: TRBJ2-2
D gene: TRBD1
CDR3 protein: CASSHTWAGGNTGELFF
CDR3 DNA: TGTGCCAGCAGCCATACGTGGGCAGGGGGTAACACCGGGGAGCTGTTTTTT

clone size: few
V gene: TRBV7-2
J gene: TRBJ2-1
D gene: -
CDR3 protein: CASSLGSFAGNEQFF
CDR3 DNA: TGTGCCAGCAGCTTAGGCTCGTTCGCGGGTAATGAGCAGTTCTTC

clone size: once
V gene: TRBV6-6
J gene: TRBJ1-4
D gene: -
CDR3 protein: CASSSTKGQGTNEKLFF
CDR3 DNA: TGTGCCAGCAGTTCTACGAAGGGGCAGGGGACTAATGAAAAACTGTTTTTT

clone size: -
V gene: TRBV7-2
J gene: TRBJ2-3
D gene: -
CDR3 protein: CASSLGVATNTDTQYF
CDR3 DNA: TGTGCCAGCAGCTTAGGGGTTGCAACTAACACAGATACGCAGTATTTT

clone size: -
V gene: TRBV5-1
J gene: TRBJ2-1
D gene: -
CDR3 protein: CASSLGALAGSYNEQFF
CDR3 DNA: TGCGCCAGCAGCTTGGGGGCCCTAGCAGGATCCTACAATGAGCAGTTCTTC

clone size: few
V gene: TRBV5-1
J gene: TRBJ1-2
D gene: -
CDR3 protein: CASKGTFNGYTF
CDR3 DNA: TGCGCCAGCAAGGGGACATTTAATGGCTACACCTTC

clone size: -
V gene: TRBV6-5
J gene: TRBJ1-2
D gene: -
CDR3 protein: CASSPERGARNGYTF
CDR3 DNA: TGTGCCAGCAGTCCCGAAAGGGGGGCTAGAAATGGCTACACCTTC

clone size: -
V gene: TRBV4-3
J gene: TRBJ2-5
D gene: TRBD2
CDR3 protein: CASSQEGLAQETQYF
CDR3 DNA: TGCGCCAGCAGCCAAGAGGGACTAGCTCAAGAGACCCAGTACTTC

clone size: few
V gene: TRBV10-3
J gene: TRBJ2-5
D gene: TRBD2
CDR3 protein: CAISESRGGLQETQYF
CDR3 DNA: TGTGCCATCAGTGAGTCCCGCGGGGGACTCCAAGAGACCCAGTACTTC

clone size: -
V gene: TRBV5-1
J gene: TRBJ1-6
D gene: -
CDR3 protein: CASSFGSSSYNSPLHF
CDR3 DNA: TGCGCCAGCAGCTTTGGGTCAAGCTCCTATAATTCACCCCTCCACTTT

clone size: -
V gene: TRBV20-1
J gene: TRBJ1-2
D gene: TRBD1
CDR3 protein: CSARVGGQEHHYGYTF
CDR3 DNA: TGCAGTGCTAGAGTCGGGGGACAGGAGCATCACTATGGCTACACCTTC

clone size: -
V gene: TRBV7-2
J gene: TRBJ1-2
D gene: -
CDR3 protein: CASSDYGQHYGYTF
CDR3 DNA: TGTGCCAGCAGCGACTACGGACAGCACTATGGCTACACCTTC

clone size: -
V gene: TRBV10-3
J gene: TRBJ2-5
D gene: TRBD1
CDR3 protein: CAIAETGQQETQYF
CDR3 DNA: TGTGCCATCGCCGAGACAGGGCAACAAGAGACCCAGTACTTC

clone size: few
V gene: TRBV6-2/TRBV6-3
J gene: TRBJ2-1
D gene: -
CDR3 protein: CASSYSTLGYEQFF
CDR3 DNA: TGTGCCAGCAGTTACTCAACCCTAGGCTATGAGCAGTTCTTC

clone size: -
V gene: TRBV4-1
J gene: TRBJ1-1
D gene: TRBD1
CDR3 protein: CASSQDRDRANTEAFF
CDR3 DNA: TGCGCCAGCAGCCAAGATCGGGACAGGGCGAACACTGAAGCTTTCTTT

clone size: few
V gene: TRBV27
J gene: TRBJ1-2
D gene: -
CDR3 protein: CASRGDSVHGYTF
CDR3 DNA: TGTGCCAGCAGAGGAGACAGTGTGCATGGCTACACCTTC

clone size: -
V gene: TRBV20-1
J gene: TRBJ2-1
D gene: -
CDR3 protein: CSARGDASYNEQFF
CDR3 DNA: TGCAGTGCTAGAGGGGACGCCTCCTACAATGAGCAGTTCTTC

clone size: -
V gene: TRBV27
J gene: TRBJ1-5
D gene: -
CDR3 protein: CASSFAEGGGQPQHF
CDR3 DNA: TGTGCCAGCAGTTTCGCGGAGGGGGGAGGTCAGCCCCAGCATTTT

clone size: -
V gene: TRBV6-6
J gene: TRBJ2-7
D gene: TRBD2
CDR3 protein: CASSYSPGLARHEQYF
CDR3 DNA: TGTGCCAGCAGTTACTCACCGGGACTAGCAAGACACGAGCAGTACTTC

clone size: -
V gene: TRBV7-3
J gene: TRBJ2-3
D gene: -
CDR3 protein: CASSRQARGTDTQYF
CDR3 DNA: TGTGCCAGCAGTCGACAAGCCCGAGGGACAGATACGCAGTATTTT

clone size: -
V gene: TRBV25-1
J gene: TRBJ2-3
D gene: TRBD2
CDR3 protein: CASSATSGVPDTQYF
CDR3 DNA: TGTGCCAGCAGTGCGACTAGCGGGGTTCCAGATACGCAGTATTTT

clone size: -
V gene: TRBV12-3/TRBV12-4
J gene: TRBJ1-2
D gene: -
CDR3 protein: CASRTGTLAYGYTF
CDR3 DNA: TGTGCCAGCAGAACCGGGACCCTCGCATATGGCTACACCTTC

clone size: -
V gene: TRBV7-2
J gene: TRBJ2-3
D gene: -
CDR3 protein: CASSFRVGSDTQYF
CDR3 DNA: TGTGCCAGCAGCTTCCGGGTAGGGTCAGATACGCAGTATTTT

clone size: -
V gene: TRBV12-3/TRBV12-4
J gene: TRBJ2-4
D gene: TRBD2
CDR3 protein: CASSFVGGGAVRAKNIQYF
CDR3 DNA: TGTGCCAGCAGTTTCGTGGGCGGGGGGGCCGTGCGGGCCAAAAACATTCAGTACTTC

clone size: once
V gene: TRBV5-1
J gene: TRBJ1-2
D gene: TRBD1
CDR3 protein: CASTPTPGGVDYGYTF
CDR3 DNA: TGCGCCAGCACTCCTACCCCAGGGGGCGTCGACTATGGCTACACCTTC

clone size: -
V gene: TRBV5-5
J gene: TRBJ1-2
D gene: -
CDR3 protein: CASSSEWGRLLGYTF
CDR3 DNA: TGTGCCAGCAGCTCTGAATGGGGGCGGCTGCTGGGCTACACCTTC

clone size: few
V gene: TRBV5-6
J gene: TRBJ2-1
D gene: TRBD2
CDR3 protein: CASSLAFEGGGTDNEQFF
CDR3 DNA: TGTGCCAGCAGCTTGGCCTTTGAGGGCGGGGGGACCGACAATGAGCAGTTCTTC

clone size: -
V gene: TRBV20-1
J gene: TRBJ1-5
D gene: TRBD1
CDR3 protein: CSALDRDNQPQHF
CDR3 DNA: TGCAGTGCTCTGGACAGGGATAATCAGCCCCAGCATTTT

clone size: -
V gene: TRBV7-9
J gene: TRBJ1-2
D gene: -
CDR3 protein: CASSPTSRALGYGYTF
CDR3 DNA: TGTGCCAGCAGCCCCACATCTAGGGCCCTAGGCTATGGCTACACCTTC

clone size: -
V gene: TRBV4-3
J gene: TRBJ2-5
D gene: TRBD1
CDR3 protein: CASSQEGQAVETQYF
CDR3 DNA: TGCGCCAGCAGCCAAGAGGGACAGGCGGTGGAGACCCAGTACTTC

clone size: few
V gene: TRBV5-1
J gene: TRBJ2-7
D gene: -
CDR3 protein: CASSFGTASTYEQYF
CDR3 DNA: TGCGCCAGCAGCTTCGGAACAGCCAGTACCTACGAGCAGTACTTC

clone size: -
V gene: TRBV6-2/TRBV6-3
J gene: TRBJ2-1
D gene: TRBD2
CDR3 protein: CASSLAGAIYEQFF
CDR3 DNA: TGTGCCAGCAGTTTAGCGGGGGCAATCTATGAGCAGTTCTTC

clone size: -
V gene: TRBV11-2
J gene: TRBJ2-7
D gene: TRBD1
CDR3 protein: CASSFGTGSSNEQYF
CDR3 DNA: TGTGCCAGCAGCTTCGGGACAGGGAGTTCGAACGAGCAGTACTTC

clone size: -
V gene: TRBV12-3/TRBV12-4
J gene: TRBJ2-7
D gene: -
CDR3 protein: CASSAQWREQYF
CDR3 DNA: TGTGCCAGCAGTGCCCAGTGGAGGGAGCAGTACTTC